In this sample, the clone carrying this T cell receptor beta chain turned up many times. The antigen is unknown. This entry belongs to a study of response to subunit inactivated influenza vaccine. General study points: The authors offered the suggestion that each seasonal influenza vaccination recruits few new T cells.

One entry per CDR3 protein results from TCRdb running MiXCR on the RT-PCR reads. Counted here are approximately 490,000 distinct CDR3 sequences, more than 7% occurring once; the ten biggest clones make up approximately 14%. CDR1 is SEHNR and CDR2 is FQNEAQ in the germline V gene (reference sequence). The V segment lost 4 bases and the J segment 1 base; nucleotides outside the gene matches: 4. This CDR3 region has 14 residues. The TCR was taken from a man between 50 and 75 years old who received an inactivated influenza vaccine. V gene TRBV7-9 combines with J gene TRBJ2-7; TRBD2 matches at 7 bases. The material was PBMCs from blood, obtained approximately 25 months after vaccination. CDR3 bases: TGTGCCAGCAGCTCACCGGGGGGTTCCTACGAGCAGTACTTC. Translation gives CASSSPGGSYEQYF. The entire variable domain, with the rest obtained from reference TRBV7-9 and TRBJ2-7, is as follows: DTGVSQNPRHKITKRGQNVTFRCDPISEHNRLYWYRQTLGQGPEFLTYFQNEAQLEKSRLLSDRFSAERPKGSFSTLEIQRTEQGDSAMYLCASSSPGGSYEQYFGPGTRLTVT.